The 24 T cell receptor beta chains below come from one sample, sequenced in a study of blood T cell repertoires in COVID-19. The repertoire was sequenced with immunoSEQ multiplex PCR; TCRdb's copy has only in-frame clones and lacks some. The sample carries 180,000 or so clones, roughly 78% recorded once. Sequences were obtained from peripheral blood. Source of these receptors: a woman older than 75 with active or convalescent COVID-19.

The genes are TRBV10-1 and TRBJ2-7; TRBD1 matches at 9 bases. The V segment lost 5 bases and the J segment 3 bases; nucleotides outside the gene matches: 14. Germline CDR1 WNHNN, CDR2 SYGVQD (reference sequence). The CDR3 extends over 17 amino acids. The CDR3 region is CASSPSTGGWGDYEQYF. The CDR3 region has the DNA TGCGCCAGCAGTCCATCTACAGGGGGCTGGGGAGACTACGAGCAGTACTTC.

The chain's CDR3 is CASSVPLREKFF. Here the CDR3 DNA reads TGTGCCAGCAGCGTACCTTTAAGGGAGAAGTTCTTC. The V call is TRBV9, the J call TRBJ2-1, with TRBD2 as a possible D gene (5 bases). Germline CDR1 reads SGDLS; CDR2 reads YYNGEE. The CDR3 loop spans 12 amino acids. V lost 1 base to trimming and J lost 14 bases, with 13 bases between them.

J is TRBJ1-4 and V is TRBV5-1; D gene ambiguous. Germline V gene sequence: CDR1 SGHRS, CDR2 YFSETQ. The ends were cut back, 2 bases at V and 4 bases at J, with 9 bases in the middle. This CDR3 has 14 residues. CDR3: CASSLMSGNEKLFF. The CDR3 DNA reads TGCGCCAGCAGCTTAATGAGCGGTAATGAAAAACTGTTTTTT.

The chain employs TRBV27 and TRBJ1-1; D perhaps matches TRBD1 (6 bases). The V gene's germline CDR1 is MNHEY and CDR2 SMNVEV (reference sequence). V dropped 3 bases and J dropped 1 base, with 12 bases sitting between them. CDR3 length: 15 amino acids. CDR3 region: CASSLDSRGNTEAFF. CDR3 DNA: TGTGCCAGCAGTTTGGACAGCCGGGGGAACACTGAAGCTTTCTTT.

This clone was detected a few times. The chain uses TRBV4-3 and TRBJ1-2; D not certain. With 0 bases removed from V and 5 bases from J, the gap between germline ends came to 13 bases. The germline CDR1 and CDR2 sequences are LGHNA and YSLEER. The CDR3 runs to 15 residues. The chain's CDR3 is CASSQDRSHSYGYTF. CDR3 nucleotide sequence: TGCGCCAGCAGCCAAGATCGGAGTCACTCGTATGGCTACACCTTC.

This chain uses TRBV10-3 with TRBJ2-5; 7 bases are shared with TRBD2. The CDR3 extends over 15 amino acids. Germline CDR1 and CDR2: ENHRY and SYGVKD. The V gene end was trimmed by 3 bases and the J gene end by 4 bases; junction bases not matched to a gene: 8. The CDR3 here is CAISDLGRGGETQYF. For the CDR3, the DNA is TGTGCCATCAGTGATCTAGGGAGGGGAGGAGAGACCCAGTACTTC.

The V gene is TRBV5-1, the J gene TRBJ2-2, with D unresolved. With 0 bases removed from V and 6 bases from J, the gap between germline ends came to 9 bases. Germline V CDR1 and CDR2: SGHRS, YFSETQ. The CDR3 consists of 14 residues. DNA for the CDR3: TGCGCCAGCAGCTTGGCCCTGGGCCCCGGGGAGCTGTTTTTT. This gives the protein CASSLALGPGELFF. Full variable domain (outside the CDR3, taken from reference TRBV5-1 and TRBJ2-2): KAGVTQTPRYLIKTRGQQVTLSCSPISGHRSVSWYQQTPGQGLQFLFEYFSETQRNKGNFPGRFSGRQFSNSRSEMNVSTLELGDSALYLCASSLALGPGELFFGEGSRLTVL.

This clone was picked up a small number of times. V usage is TRBV7-2 and J usage is TRBJ1-5; D possibly corresponds to TRBD1 (6 bases). This CDR3 region has 15 residues. CDR1 is SGHTA and CDR2 is FQGNSA in the germline V gene. V was trimmed by 1 base and J by 7 bases, leaving 14 bases between them. The CDR3 protein is CASSLGDRTLQPQHF. The CDR3 region has the DNA TGTGCCAGCAGCTTAGGAGACAGGACCCTGCAGCCCCAGCATTTT. The full variable domain, rest sourced from reference TRBV7-2 and TRBJ1-5, is GAGVSQSPSNKVTEKGKDVELRCDPISGHTALYWYRQSLGQGLEFLIYFQGNSAPDKSGLPSDRFSAERTGGSVSTLTIQRTQQEDSAVYLCASSLGDRTLQPQHFGDGTRLSIL.

V and J are TRBV6-2 or TRBV6-3 and TRBJ2-7, with 11 bases that match TRBD2. V lost 2 bases, J lost 3 bases, and 0 bases stayed unmatched. The CDR3 runs 14 residues. CDR1 is MNHEY, CDR2 SVGEGT, per germline. The CDR3 is CASSYTSGGYEQYF. CDR3 DNA sequence: TGTGCCAGCAGTTACACTAGCGGGGGCTACGAGCAGTACTTC.

V usage is TRBV4-3 and J usage is TRBJ1-2, with D perhaps TRBD1 (6 bases). Per the germline V gene, CDR1 is LGHNA and CDR2 is YSLEER. V lost 1 base to trimming and J lost 3 bases, with 15 bases between them. The CDR3 is 16 amino acids. The CDR3 DNA follows: TGCGCCAGCAGCCAAGTCGGTGGGGGCGCTCACTATGGCTACACCTTC. It encodes CASSQVGGGAHYGYTF.

The chain couples TRBV28 to TRBJ1-6; D gene uncertain. Trimming removed 6 bases from V and 0 bases from J, with 9 bases in between. This CDR3 contains 15 residues. Per germline, CDR1 MDHEN and CDR2 SYDVKM. CDR3 in amino acids: CASSLPDSYNSPLHF. DNA of the CDR3: TGTGCCAGCAGCCTTCCAGACTCCTATAATTCACCCCTCCACTTT.

The rearrangement joins TRBV28 to TRBJ2-1; D perhaps matches TRBD2 (7 bases). The CDR3 runs 14 residues. The germline V gene has CDR1 MDHEN and CDR2 SYDVKM. Trimming cost V 5 bases and J 8 bases, with 16 bases left between them. The CDR3 DNA sequence: TGTGCCAGCAGTCCCATCGGGGGGCCGGATGAGCAGTTCTTC. It is translated as CASSPIGGPDEQFF.

This sequence joins TRBV7-9 and TRBJ2-3; 9 bases match TRBD1. The CDR3 spans 18 residues. Germline-derived CDR1 and CDR2 are SEHNR and FQNEAQ (reference sequence). The J segment lost 1 base and the V segment lost 4 bases, leaving 12 bases of the junction unmatched. The CDR3 coding sequence is TGTGCCAGCAGCTCTCGTCTAGGACAGGGGTCCCGCACAGATACGCAGTATTTT. The encoded protein is CASSSRLGQGSRTDTQYF.

The chain uses TRBV5-4 and TRBJ2-7, with TRBD1 matching over 7 bases. J lost 2 bases, V lost 4 bases, and 6 bases had no gene match. The CDR3 loop spans 14 amino acids. Germline CDR1 reads SGHNT; CDR2 reads YYREEE (reference sequence). CDR3 coding DNA: TGTGCCAGCAGCCAAGACAGGGCAACCTACGAGCAGTACTTC. Protein sequence: CASSQDRATYEQYF. The complete variable domain, with remaining parts taken from reference TRBV5-4 and TRBJ2-7, reads ETGVTQSPTHLIKTRGQQVTLRCSSQSGHNTVSWYQQALGQGPQFIFQYYREEENGRGNFPPRFSGLQFPNYSSELNVNALELDDSALYLCASSQDRATYEQYFGPGTRLTVT.

The rearrangement links TRBV5-8 to TRBJ2-5; the match to TRBD1 covers 8 bases. The CDR3 runs to 17 residues. Germline assignment: CDR1 SGHTS and CDR2 YDEGEE. V lost 2 bases to trimming and J lost 2 bases; unmatched junction nucleotides: 11. CDR3 nucleotide sequence: TGTGCCAGCAGCTTCCCCGGCAGGGGGCTACGGCAAGAGACCCAGTACTTC. Amino acids: CASSFPGRGLRQETQYF.

The chain employs TRBV10-3 and TRBJ2-5, with D possibly being TRBD1 (6 bases). The germline V gene encodes CDR1 ENHRY and CDR2 SYGVKD. The CDR3 loop spans 15 amino acids. V lost 2 bases, J lost 5 bases, and 15 bases lay in between. The CDR3 region is CAISEGQPSGETQYF. Written as DNA, the CDR3 is TGTGCCATCAGTGAGGGACAGCCCTCCGGGGAGACCCAGTACTTC.

This chain joins TRBV5-4 and TRBJ1-1; 7 bases map to TRBD1. The V gene end was trimmed by 5 bases and the J gene end by 5 bases; junction bases not matched to a gene: 9. Germline CDR1 is SGHNT and CDR2 is YYREEE (reference sequence). The CDR3 contains 14 residues. CDR3 in DNA: TGTGCCAGCAGGACCGGGACAGTAGAGACTGAAGCTTTCTTT. It encodes CASRTGTVETEAFF.

This sequence joins TRBV3-1 (or the pseudogene TRBV3-2) and TRBJ1-5; D unresolved. Per germline, CDR1 LGHDT and CDR2 YNNKEL (reference sequence). The V and J ends lost 1 base and 0 bases respectively, with 16 bases between them. This CDR3 spans 18 amino acids. CDR3: CASSQGSSSGYSNQPQHF. For the CDR3, the DNA is TGTGCCAGCAGCCAAGGCAGTTCATCAGGCTATAGCAATCAGCCCCAGCATTTT.

The table lists this clone with a few counts. This chain links TRBV24-1 with TRBJ2-5, with D possibly TRBD1 on 5 matching bases. V lost 7 bases and J lost 9, with 14 bases in between. The CDR3 is 12 amino acids. Germline V gives CDR1 KGHDR, CDR2 SFDVKD. The CDR3: CATRSDAGSQYF. Here the CDR3 DNA reads TGTGCCACCAGGAGTGATGCAGGGTCCCAGTACTTC.

The rearrangement links TRBV3-1 (or the pseudogene TRBV3-2) to TRBJ1-6, with D possibly TRBD1 on 5 matching bases. The V gene lost 1 base and the J gene lost 10 bases, with 11 bases spanning the gap. The CDR3 extends over 14 amino acids. Germline assignment: CDR1 LGHDT and CDR2 YNNKEL (reference sequence). The CDR3 loop is CASSQVQGGSPLHF. In nucleotides, the CDR3 is TGTGCCAGCAGCCAAGTTCAGGGAGGATCACCCCTCCACTTT.

This clone was counted only a few times. The chain employs TRBV28 and TRBJ1-2; possibly TRBD1 for D (5 bases). The CDR3 totals 12 residues. Germline CDR1 MDHEN, CDR2 SYDVKM. V gave up 10 bases and J gave up 6 bases, with 15 bases separating them. Here the CDR3 DNA reads TGTGCCACCCGGCAGGGATCGGATGGCTACACCTTC. It is translated as CATRQGSDGYTF.

CDR3 amino acids: CASSLRGSDTEAFF. The CDR3 DNA reads TGCGCCAGCAGCTTGCGGGGATCGGACACTGAAGCTTTCTTT. This chain links TRBV5-1 with TRBJ1-1; D remains ambiguous. CDR3 length: 14 amino acids. The V gene's germline CDR1 is SGHRS and CDR2 YFSETQ. V dropped 1 base and J dropped 3 bases, with 10 bases sitting between them.

The table lists this clone with many counts. The sample contains more than one DNA sequence encoding this CDR3. This sequence joins TRBV4-1 and TRBJ1-5; possible D gene TRBD1, 6 bases. This CDR3 is 16 amino acids long. V lost 1 base to trimming and J lost 1 base, with 11 bases between them. Germline V CDR1 and CDR2: MGHRA, YSYEKL. The CDR3 protein is CASSQATGYSNQPQHF. In nucleotides, the CDR3 is TGCGCCAGCAGCCAAGCCACAGGGTACAGCAATCAGCCCCAGCATTTT.

The chain couples TRBV3-1 (or the pseudogene TRBV3-2) to TRBJ1-1; D is unclear. From germline, CDR1 is LGHDT and CDR2 YNNKEL (reference sequence). The CDR3 sequence is 14 residues long. Trimming removed 1 base from V and 1 base from J, with 7 bases in between. The CDR3 sequence: CASSQARQNTEAFF. Here the CDR3 DNA reads TGTGCCAGCAGCCAAGCCCGACAGAACACTGAAGCTTTCTTT.